A single sample gave rise to the 24 T cell receptor beta chains below, sequenced in a study of T cells in Graves' hyperthyroidism and ophthalmopathy. Amplification of TCR beta CDR3 regions was performed using RNA transcripts as template. When the TCR CDR3 underwent first-round RT-PCR, the HTBI primer set was used. TCRdb re-called the multiplex PCR reads through MiXCR, storing one row per CDR3 protein. The table includes about 410,000 distinct CDR3 sequences, approximately 14% detected once. Sequencing was carried out using blood. The source of these receptors is a man aged 18 to 29 with Graves' ophthalmopathy.

This clonotype was counted a few times. The junction departs from germline at one end; a sequencing error may be responsible. The J gene is TRBJ2-3, the V gene TRBV24-1, with 10 bases that match TRBD2. Germline V gene sequence: CDR1 KGHDR, CDR2 SFDVKD. The CDR3 is 17 residues long. The CDR3 nucleotides are TGTGCCACCAGTGATAATCCCGCTAGCGGGAGCAGAGATACGCAGTATTTT. It is translated as CATSDNPASGSRDTQYF.

V and J are TRBV24-1 and TRBJ2-7, with a possible D match to TRBD2 (5 bases). The CDR3 is made up of 11 amino acids. V was pared by 4 bases and J by 7 bases, with 7 bases between. Germline lookup yields CDR1 KGHDR and CDR2 SFDVKD. The CDR3 nucleotides read TGTGCCACCAGTGAGGGGAGTGAGCAGTACTTC. It translates to CATSEGSEQYF.

This clonotype has at least ten counts. V gene TRBV7-8 combines with J gene TRBJ1-5; a possible D gene is TRBD1 (5 bases). CDR1 is SGHVS, CDR2 FQNEAQ, per germline. The CDR3 extends over 17 amino acids. V dropped 6 bases and J dropped 2 bases, with 20 bases sitting between them. CDR3 nucleotides: TGTGCCAGCAGGGCCGGCAGGGTGGTCAGCGGCAATCAGCCCCAGCATTTT. The encoded protein is CASRAGRVVSGNQPQHF.

This clonotype was recorded at least ten times. The chain is built from TRBV7-9 and TRBJ2-7, with D maybe TRBD2 (6 bases). With 6 bases removed from V and 3 bases from J, the gap between germline ends came to 12 bases. The CDR3 totals 13 residues. Germline assignment: CDR1 SEHNR and CDR2 FQNEAQ (reference sequence). The CDR3, as DNA: TGTGCCAGCAGTTTTTCGGGGGACTACGAGCAGTACTTC. Translating gives CASSFSGDYEQYF.

This clonotype was seen only a few times. V and J are TRBV9 and TRBJ2-3; D possibly corresponds to TRBD2 (5 bases). The germline gives CDR1 SGDLS, CDR2 YYNGEE. This CDR3 contains 16 residues. Trimming removed 4 bases from V and 4 bases from J, with 19 bases in between. CDR3 DNA: TGTGCCAGCAGCCCCCCCCTGGGGAGCAGTGCAGATACGCAGTATTTT. It codes for CASSPPLGSSADTQYF. Looking up the rest from reference TRBV9 and TRBJ2-3 gives the full variable domain: DSGVTQTPKHLITATGQRVTLRCSPRSGDLSVYWYQQSLDQGLQFLIQYYNGEERAKGNILERFSAQQFPDLHSELNLSSLELGDSALYFCASSPPLGSSADTQYFGPGTRLTVL.

This clonotype was found many times. V and J are TRBV20-1 and TRBJ2-1; TRBD2 agrees at 12 bases. The CDR3 runs to 15 residues. V lost 2 bases, J lost 9 bases, and 8 bases stayed unmatched. In germline, CDR1 is DFQATT, CDR2 SNEGSKA (reference sequence). CDR3 amino acids: CSARNLAGGLSEQFF. The CDR3 nucleotides read TGCAGTGCTAGAAACCTAGCGGGGGGGCTAAGTGAGCAGTTCTTC.

In this sample, this clonotype turned up a few times. This rearrangement joins TRBV5-1 to TRBJ2-5, with 8 bases identical to TRBD2. V shed 0 bases, J shed 1 base, and the junction held 14 bases outside the gene matches. The CDR3 is made up of 19 amino acids. Per the germline V gene, CDR1 is SGHRS and CDR2 is YFSETQ. CDR3 sequence: CASSLGQAVGSGIQETQYF. The CDR3 bases are TGCGCCAGCAGCTTGGGACAGGCGGTGGGTAGCGGGATCCAAGAGACCCAGTACTTC.

This clonotype showed up just a few times. This chain connects TRBV27 to TRBJ2-3; 12 bases map to TRBD2. The CDR3 sequence is 14 residues long. Germline CDR1 reads MNHEY; CDR2 reads SMNVEV (reference sequence). V gave up 4 bases and J gave up 7 bases; unmatched junction bases: 3. CDR3 protein: CASSSLAGGNTQYF. CDR3 in DNA: TGTGCCAGCAGTTCTCTAGCGGGAGGGAATACGCAGTATTTT.

This clonotype was recorded at least ten times. The chain combines TRBV27 with TRBJ2-1; 7 nucleotides match TRBD1. CDR1 MNHEY and CDR2 SMNVEV come from the germline V gene (reference sequence). V shed 2 bases and J 4 bases; nucleotides not matched to a gene: 2. This CDR3 has 14 amino acids. The CDR3 reads CASSLGQVYNEQFF. The CDR3 DNA reads as TGTGCCAGCAGTTTAGGACAGGTTTACAATGAGCAGTTCTTC.

This clonotype was observed a few times. V gene TRBV4-1 combines with J gene TRBJ2-6; D is ambiguous. V was clipped by 1 base and J by 2 bases, with 6 bases between them. The CDR3 is 15 amino acids. Germline values: CDR1 MGHRA, CDR2 YSYEKL. The CDR3 loop is CASSQARAGANVLTF. The CDR3, as DNA: TGCGCCAGCAGCCAAGCACGGGCTGGGGCCAACGTCCTGACTTTC.

CDR3 sequence: CARRGGLSYEQYF. Here the CDR3 DNA reads TGTGCCAGAAGGGGGGGCCTCTCCTACGAGCAGTACTTC. J is TRBJ2-7 and V is TRBV2; possibly TRBD2 for D (7 bases). This CDR3 region has 13 residues. V was pared by 9 bases and J by 0 bases, with 12 bases between. The germline V gene encodes CDR1 SNHLY and CDR2 FYNNEI. Drawing the rest from reference TRBV2 and TRBJ2-7, the complete variable domain is EPEVTQTPSHQVTQMGQEVILRCVPISNHLYFYWYRQILGQKVEFLVSFYNNEISEKSEIFDDQFSVERPDGSNFTLKIRSTKLEDSAMYFCARRGGLSYEQYFGPGTRLTVT.

The chain recombines TRBV2 with TRBJ2-2, with D perhaps matching TRBD2 (6 bases). Trimming pared 5 bases from V and 7 bases from J, leaving 11 bases between. The CDR3 totals 13 residues. CDR1 is SNHLY and CDR2 is FYNNEI in the germline V gene. The CDR3: CASSTLAVGELFF. CDR3 bases: TGTGCCAGCAGTACACTAGCAGTCGGGGAGCTGTTTTTT.

The chain joins TRBV25-1 to TRBJ2-5, with D perhaps TRBD1 or TRBD2 (5 bases each). V was cut by 3 bases and J by 3 bases, with 11 bases left in between. Germline CDR1 is MGHDK and CDR2 is SYGVNS. The CDR3 is 14 amino acids. CDR3 bases: TGTGCCAGCAGTGATGGGACGGTAAAAGAGACCCAGTACTTC. It codes for CASSDGTVKETQYF. Complete variable domain (other parts from reference TRBV25-1 and TRBJ2-5): EADIYQTPRYLVIGTGKKITLECSQTMGHDKMYWYQQDPGMELHLIHYSYGVNSTEKGDLSSESTVSRIRTEHFPLTLESARPSHTSQYLCASSDGTVKETQYFGPGTRLLVL.

This clonotype was seen a handful of times. This chain connects TRBV12-3 or TRBV12-4 to TRBJ2-1, with D hard to call. V gave up 5 bases and J gave up 10 bases, with 15 bases separating them. The CDR3 covers 13 residues. As DNA, the CDR3 is TGTGCCAGCAGTAGGGTTCCGAAAACAGAGCAGTTCTTC. This translates into CASSRVPKTEQFF.

There are many counts of this clonotype. The chain links TRBV6-1 to TRBJ2-3; D perhaps matches TRBD2 (5 bases). The CDR3 extends over 12 amino acids. Germline V gene data show CDR1 as MNHNS and CDR2 as SASEGT. V was trimmed by 8 bases and J by 6 bases, leaving 12 bases between them. CDR3 sequence (DNA): TGTGCCAGCCCGGCGCCGGGGGATACGCAGTATTTT. Translated, it gives CASPAPGDTQYF.

This clonotype occurred many times. V and J are TRBV18 and TRBJ1-1, with D possibly matching TRBD1 (5 bases). This CDR3 comprises 16 residues. V was clipped by 3 bases and J by 0 bases, with 14 bases between them. CDR1 and CDR2 from the germline V gene are KGHSH and LQKENI. Here the CDR3 DNA reads TGTGCCAGCTCACCCGGGACGTACTTCATGAACACTGAAGCTTTCTTT. It specifies CASSPGTYFMNTEAFF.

This clonotype came up many times. This chain links TRBV5-1 with TRBJ1-5; TRBD1 matches 7 bases. V gave up 3 bases and J gave up 3 bases; unmatched junction bases: 3. CDR3 length equals 14 residues. Germline CDR1 and CDR2: SGHRS and YFSETQ. This CDR3 is CASSYGTDNQPQHF. The CDR3, as DNA: TGCGCCAGCAGCTATGGGACAGACAATCAGCCCCAGCATTTT.

The V and J genes are TRBV5-4 and TRBJ2-5, with TRBD1 matching 10 bases. V lost 4 bases to trimming and J lost 1 base; unmatched junction nucleotides: 13. This CDR3 comprises 18 residues. CDR1 is SGHNT and CDR2 is YYREEE in the germline V gene (reference sequence). The CDR3 nucleotides are TGTGCCAGCAGCGGGGCCACGGGACAGGGGAAGATCCAAGAGACCCAGTACTTC. This sequence encodes CASSGATGQGKIQETQYF.

This clonotype occurred a few times. The DNA for the CDR3 is TGTGCCAGCAGTTTATCCCCCTGGGGGAATCAGCCCCAGCATTTT. Translation gives CASSLSPWGNQPQHF. This chain links TRBV27 with TRBJ1-5; a weak D match, TRBD1 (5 bases). This CDR3 has 15 residues. V shed 0 bases and J shed 4 bases, with 10 bases lying between them. Germline values: CDR1 MNHEY, CDR2 SMNVEV (reference sequence).

This clonotype has a count of ten or more. V and J are TRBV27 and TRBJ1-1; 8 bases agree with TRBD1. Germline V gives CDR1 MNHEY, CDR2 SMNVEV (reference sequence). V trimming: 5 bases; J trimming: 10 bases; junction bases outside the gene matches: 6. CDR3 size: 12 residues. CDR3 in DNA: TGTGCCAGCAGTCGACAGGGGTTGGTAGCTTTCTTT. Protein product: CASSRQGLVAFF.

To note about this clonotype: A much larger clone lies a single base off, so this may be a read error. This rearrangement joins TRBV11-3 to TRBJ2-2, with 7 bases aligning to TRBD1. The CDR3 loop spans 17 amino acids. V gave up 2 bases and J gave up 4 bases; unmatched junction bases: 10. CDR1 and CDR2 (germline): SGHNT, YENEEA. The CDR3 sequence is CASSLTPRTGSTGELFF. The CDR3 nucleotides are TGTGCCAGCAGCTTAACGCCCAGGACAGGTAGCACCGGGGAGCTGTTTTTT.

The chain is built from TRBV3-1 and TRBJ1-3; D unresolved. This CDR3 has 14 amino acids. Looked up from germline, CDR1 is LGHDT and CDR2 is YNNKEL (reference sequence). Trimming removed 0 bases at V and 9 bases at J, with 12 bases between. The chain's CDR3 is CASSQDPFSATIYF. The CDR3 DNA reads as TGTGCCAGCAGCCAAGACCCCTTCTCTGCCACCATATATTTT.

In this sample, this clonotype turned up a few times. V gene TRBV25-1 combines with J gene TRBJ1-2, with TRBD1 matching over 9 bases. With 3 bases clipped from V and 5 bases from J, the junction kept 7 bases outside the gene matches. This CDR3 region has 15 residues. The germline CDR1 and CDR2 sequences are MGHDK and SYGVNS. CDR3 sequence: CASSDSKGTGYGYTF. Here the CDR3 DNA reads TGTGCCAGCAGTGATTCGAAGGGGACAGGGTATGGCTACACCTTC.

This clonotype was seen a handful of times. The rearrangement links TRBV25-1 to TRBJ1-5, with D uncertain. Germline loops: CDR1 MGHDK, CDR2 SYGVNS. This CDR3 has 19 residues. The V end lost 2 bases, the J end lost 5 bases, and 25 bases lay between the germline ends. Written as DNA, the CDR3 is TGTGCCAGCAGTGAACGCTACCGGCCGCTTAAACCCCCAGATCAGCCCCAGCATTTT. Translation: CASSERYRPLKPPDQPQHF.